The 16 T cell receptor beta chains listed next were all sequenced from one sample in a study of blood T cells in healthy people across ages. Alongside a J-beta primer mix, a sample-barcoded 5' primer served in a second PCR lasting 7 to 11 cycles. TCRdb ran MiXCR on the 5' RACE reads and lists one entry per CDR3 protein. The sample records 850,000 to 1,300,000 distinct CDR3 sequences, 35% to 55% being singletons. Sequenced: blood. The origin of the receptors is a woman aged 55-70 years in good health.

In nucleotides, the CDR3 is TGTGCCAGCAGTGGTGACAGGTTCTACGAGCAGTACTTC. Its translation: CASSGDRFYEQYF. The chain combines TRBV28 with TRBJ2-5; TRBD1 is a possible D gene (6 bases). The J call may not be correct, given that the DNA end is closer to TRBJ2-7. The CDR3 consists of 13 residues. Germline CDR1 is MDHEN and CDR2 is SYDVKM.

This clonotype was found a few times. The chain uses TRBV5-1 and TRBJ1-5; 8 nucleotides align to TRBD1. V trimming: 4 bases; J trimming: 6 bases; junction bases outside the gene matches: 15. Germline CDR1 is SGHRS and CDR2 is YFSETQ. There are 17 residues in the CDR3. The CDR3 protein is CASSLSPRGPLGQPQHF. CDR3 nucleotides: TGCGCCAGCAGCCTATCTCCCAGGGGGCCTCTCGGTCAGCCCCAGCATTTT.

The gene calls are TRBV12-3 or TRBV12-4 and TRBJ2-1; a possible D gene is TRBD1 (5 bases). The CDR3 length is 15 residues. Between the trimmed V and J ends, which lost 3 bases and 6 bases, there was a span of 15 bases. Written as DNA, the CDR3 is TGTGCCAGCAGTTTCAGGCAGGGCTATCTCAATGAGCAGTTCTTC. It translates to CASSFRQGYLNEQFF.

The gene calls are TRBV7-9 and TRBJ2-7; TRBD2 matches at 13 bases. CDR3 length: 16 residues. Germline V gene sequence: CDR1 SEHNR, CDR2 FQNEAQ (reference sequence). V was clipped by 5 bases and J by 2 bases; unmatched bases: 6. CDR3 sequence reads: CASSRTSGSLAYEQYF. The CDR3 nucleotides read TGTGCCAGCAGCCGGACTAGCGGGAGTCTTGCCTACGAGCAGTACTTC.

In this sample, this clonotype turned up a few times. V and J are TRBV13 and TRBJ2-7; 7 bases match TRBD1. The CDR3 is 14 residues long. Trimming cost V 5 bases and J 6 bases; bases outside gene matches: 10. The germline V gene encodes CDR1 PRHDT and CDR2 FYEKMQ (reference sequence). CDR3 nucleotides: TGTGCCAGCAGCGGGCCGGGACAGAGGTCCGAGCAGTACTTC. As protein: CASSGPGQRSEQYF.

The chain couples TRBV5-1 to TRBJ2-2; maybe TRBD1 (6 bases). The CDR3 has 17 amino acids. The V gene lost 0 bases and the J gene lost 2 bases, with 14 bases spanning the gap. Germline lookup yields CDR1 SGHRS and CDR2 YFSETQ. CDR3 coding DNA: TGCGCCAGCAGCTTGGCCAGGGGACCCCTTAACACCGGGGAGCTGTTTTTT. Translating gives CASSLARGPLNTGELFF.

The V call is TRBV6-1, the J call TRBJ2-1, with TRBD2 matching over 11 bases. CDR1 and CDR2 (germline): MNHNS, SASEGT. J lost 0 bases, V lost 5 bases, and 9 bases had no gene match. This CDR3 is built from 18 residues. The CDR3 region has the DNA TGTGCCAGCAGTCCCCTCGGGACTAGCGGAATCTCCTACAATGAGCAGTTCTTC. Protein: CASSPLGTSGISYNEQFF.

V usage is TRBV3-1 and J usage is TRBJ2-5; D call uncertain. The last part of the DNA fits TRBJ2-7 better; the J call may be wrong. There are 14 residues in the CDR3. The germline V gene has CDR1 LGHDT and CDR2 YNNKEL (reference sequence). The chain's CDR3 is CASSQVLAASEQYF. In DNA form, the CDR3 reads TGTGCCAGCAGCCAGGTTCTGGCAGCAAGCGAGCAGTACTTC.

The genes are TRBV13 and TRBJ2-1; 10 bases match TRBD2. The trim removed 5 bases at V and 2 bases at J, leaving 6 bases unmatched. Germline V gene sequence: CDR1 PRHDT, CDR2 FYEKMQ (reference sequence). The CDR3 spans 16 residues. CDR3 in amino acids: CASSRLAGDPYNEQFF. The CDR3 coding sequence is TGTGCCAGCAGCCGTCTAGCGGGAGACCCCTACAATGAGCAGTTCTTC.

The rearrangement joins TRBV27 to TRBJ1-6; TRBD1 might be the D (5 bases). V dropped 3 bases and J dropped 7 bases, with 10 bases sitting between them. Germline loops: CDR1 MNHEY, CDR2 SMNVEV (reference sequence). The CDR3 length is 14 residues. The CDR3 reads CASSFGGVNSPLHF. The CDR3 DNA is TGTGCCAGCAGTTTTGGAGGGGTAAATTCACCCCTCCACTTT.

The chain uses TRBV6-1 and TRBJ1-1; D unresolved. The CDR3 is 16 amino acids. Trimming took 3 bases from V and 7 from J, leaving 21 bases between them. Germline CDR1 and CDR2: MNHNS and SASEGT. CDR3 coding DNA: TGTGCCAGCAGTGAGGCGGGGAACTGGGATTCAGGTGAAGCTTTCTTT. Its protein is CASSEAGNWDSGEAFF.

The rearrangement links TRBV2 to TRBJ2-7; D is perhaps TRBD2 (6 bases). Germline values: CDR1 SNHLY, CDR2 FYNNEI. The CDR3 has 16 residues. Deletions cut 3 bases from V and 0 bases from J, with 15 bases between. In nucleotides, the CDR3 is TGTGCCAGCAGTGACCCTCTAGCGCTGAGCTCCTACGAGCAGTACTTC. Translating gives CASSDPLALSSYEQYF.

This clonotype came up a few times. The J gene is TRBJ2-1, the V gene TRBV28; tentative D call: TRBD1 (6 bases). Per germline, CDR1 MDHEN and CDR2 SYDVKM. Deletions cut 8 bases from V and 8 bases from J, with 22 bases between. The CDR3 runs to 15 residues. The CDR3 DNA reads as TGTGCCAGCCGAACGCCAGGGGCTTTTGGGCATGAGCAGTTCTTC. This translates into CASRTPGAFGHEQFF.

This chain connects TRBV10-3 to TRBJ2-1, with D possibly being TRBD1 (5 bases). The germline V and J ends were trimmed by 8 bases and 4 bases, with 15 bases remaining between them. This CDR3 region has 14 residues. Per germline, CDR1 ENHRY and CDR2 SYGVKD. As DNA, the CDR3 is TGTGCCATCGCCGCCGAAGGGGATTACAATGAGCAGTTCTTC. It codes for CAIAAEGDYNEQFF.

CDR3 loop: CASSSSGGLAYEQYF. CDR3 sequence (DNA): TGCGCCAGCAGTTCCTCAGGGGGACTAGCCTACGAGCAGTACTTC. The chain uses TRBV10-1 and TRBJ2-7; TRBD2 might be the D (8 bases). V lost 5 bases and J 2 bases, leaving 16 bases between the germline ends. The CDR3 loop spans 15 amino acids. Germline loops: CDR1 WNHNN, CDR2 SYGVQD (reference sequence).

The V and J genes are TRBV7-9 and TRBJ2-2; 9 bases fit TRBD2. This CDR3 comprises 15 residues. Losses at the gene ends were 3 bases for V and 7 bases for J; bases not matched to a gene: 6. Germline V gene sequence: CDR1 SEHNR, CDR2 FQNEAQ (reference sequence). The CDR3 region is CASSLRTSANGELFF. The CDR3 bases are TGTGCCAGCAGCTTGAGGACTAGCGCTAACGGGGAGCTGTTTTTT.